What follows is one TCR beta chain and its context. The sample originates from a study of blood T cell repertoires in COVID-19. Background on the study: PBMCs, B-cell-depleted T cells, or T cells were the source of the cDNA or gDNA that made up the material.

Authors' processing steps: The assay estimated nucleated cells by amplifying reference gene primers. TCRdb keeps only in-frame clones here, not all; method: immunoSEQ multiplex PCR. The D gene and trimming were derived from the DNA, and the V and J assignments and clone size from that table. The sample holds approximately 63,000 clones, 70% to 85% seen once. This CDR3 is built from 14 residues. Germline-derived CDR1 and CDR2 are MNHEY and SMNVEV (reference sequence). The junction had 2 bases not matched to a gene; V was cut back by 6 bases and J by 3 bases. Sequencing was carried out using peripheral blood. The gene calls are TRBV27 and TRBJ2-2; 9 nucleotides align to TRBD2. This clonotype originated in a woman aged 70-85 years with acute or convalescent COVID-19. This chain's CDR3 is CASSRLADTGELFF. CDR3 bases: TGTGCCAGCAGCCGACTAGCGGACACCGGGGAGCTGTTTTTT.